The clone carrying this TCR beta chain has more than one count but fewer than ten. Its antigen is unidentified. These data are taken from a study of CD8 T cells in ankylosing spondylitis. Germline V gene lookup returns CDR1 MNHEY and CDR2 SVGAGI. J gave up 1 base and V 4 bases, and 3 bases lay outside the gene matches. The CDR3 consists of 15 residues. General study findings and limits: Matched ankylosing spondylitis synovial fluid reportedly contained a significantly enriched population of disease-linked clones. Earlier authors reported some of these motif variants in reactive arthritis synovial fluid and blood. Seemingly characteristic of ankylosing spondylitis blood was a TCR beta motif consisting of roughly 8 highly homologous variants.

A single record per CDR3 protein comes from TCRdb applying MiXCR to the 5' RACE reads. The table shows about 420,000 distinct CDR3 sequences, with approximately 20% occurring only once. This chain joins TRBV6-5 and TRBJ2-3; TRBD2 aligns across 9 bases. The TCR comes from a male donor with ankylosing spondylitis. The sample consisted of blood, either unsorted or a sorted T cell fraction (not recorded which). The CDR3 loop reads CASSSPSGGTDTQYF. CDR3 bases: TGTGCCAGCAGTTCCCCTAGCGGGGGCACAGATACGCAGTATTTT.